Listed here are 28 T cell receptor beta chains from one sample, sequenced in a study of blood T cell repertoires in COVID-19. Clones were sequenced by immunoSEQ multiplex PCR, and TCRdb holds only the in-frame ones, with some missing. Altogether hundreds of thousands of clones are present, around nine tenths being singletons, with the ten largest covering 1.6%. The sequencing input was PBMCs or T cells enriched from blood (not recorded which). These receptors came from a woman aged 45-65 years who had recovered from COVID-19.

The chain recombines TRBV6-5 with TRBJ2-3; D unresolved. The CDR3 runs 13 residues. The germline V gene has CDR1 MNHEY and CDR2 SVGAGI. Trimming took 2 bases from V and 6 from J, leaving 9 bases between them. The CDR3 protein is CASSYDWSDTQYF. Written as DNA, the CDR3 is TGTGCCAGCAGTTACGACTGGAGTGATACGCAGTATTTT.

CDR3 sequence: CASSARLAGQEYNEQFF. The CDR3 DNA sequence: TGCGCCAGCAGCGCGAGACTAGCGGGCCAGGAATACAATGAGCAGTTCTTC. The chain recombines TRBV4-1 with TRBJ2-1, with 10 positions matching TRBD2. This CDR3 contains 17 residues. After removal of 5 bases from V and 4 bases from J, the junction contained 11 bases not matched to a gene. Germline V CDR1 and CDR2: MGHRA, YSYEKL.

Here the CDR3 reads CAPGGGRSYTF. The CDR3 DNA reads as TGTGCCCCCGGGGGTGGTCGGAGCTACACCTTC. The rearrangement uses TRBV24-1 and TRBJ1-2; maybe TRBD1 (5 bases). The germline CDR1 and CDR2 sequences are KGHDR and SFDVKD. The V and J ends lost 12 bases and 9 bases respectively, with 16 bases between them. This CDR3 is built from 11 residues.

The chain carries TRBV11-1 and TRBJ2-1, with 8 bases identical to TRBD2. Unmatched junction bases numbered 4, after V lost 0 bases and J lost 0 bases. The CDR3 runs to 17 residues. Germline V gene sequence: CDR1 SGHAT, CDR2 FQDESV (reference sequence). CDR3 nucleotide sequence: TGTGCCAGCAGCTTAGCGCGAAGCGGGGGCTCCTACAATGAGCAGTTCTTC. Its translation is CASSLARSGGSYNEQFF. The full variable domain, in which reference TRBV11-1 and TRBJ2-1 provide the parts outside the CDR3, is EAEVAQSPRYKITEKSQAVAFWCDPISGHATLYWYRQILGQGPELLVQFQDESVVDDSQLPKDRFSAERLKGVDSTLKIQPAELGDSAMYLCASSLARSGGSYNEQFFGPGTRLTVL.

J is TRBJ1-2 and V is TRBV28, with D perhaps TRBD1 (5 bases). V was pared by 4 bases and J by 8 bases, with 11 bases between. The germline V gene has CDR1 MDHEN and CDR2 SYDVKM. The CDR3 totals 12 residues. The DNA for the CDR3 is TGTGCCAGCAGTTCGGAGGGGCACGGCTACACCTTC. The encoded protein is CASSSEGHGYTF.

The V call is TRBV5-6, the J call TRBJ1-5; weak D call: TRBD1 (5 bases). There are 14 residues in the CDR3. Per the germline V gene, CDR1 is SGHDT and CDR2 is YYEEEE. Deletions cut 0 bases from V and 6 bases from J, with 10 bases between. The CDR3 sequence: CASSLARVGQPQHF. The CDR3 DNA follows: TGTGCCAGCAGCTTGGCCAGGGTAGGTCAGCCCCAGCATTTT.

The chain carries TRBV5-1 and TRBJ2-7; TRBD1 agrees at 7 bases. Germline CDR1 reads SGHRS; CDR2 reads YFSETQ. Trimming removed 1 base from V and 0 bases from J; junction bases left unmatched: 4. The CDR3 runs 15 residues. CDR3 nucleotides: TGCGCCAGCAGCTTGCTAGGGGGCTCCTCCTACGAGCAGTACTTC. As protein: CASSLLGGSSYEQYF.

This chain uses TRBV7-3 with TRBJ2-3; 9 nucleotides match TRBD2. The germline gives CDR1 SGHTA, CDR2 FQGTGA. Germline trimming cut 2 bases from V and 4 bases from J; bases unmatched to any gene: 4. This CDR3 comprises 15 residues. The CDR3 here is CASSLRGRDPDTQYF. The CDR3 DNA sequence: TGTGCCAGCAGCTTACGCGGGAGGGATCCAGATACGCAGTATTTT.

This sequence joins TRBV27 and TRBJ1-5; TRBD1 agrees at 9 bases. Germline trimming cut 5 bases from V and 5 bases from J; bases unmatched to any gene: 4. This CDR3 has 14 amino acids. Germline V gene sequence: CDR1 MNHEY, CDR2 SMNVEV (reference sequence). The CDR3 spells CASSVDRGYQPQHF. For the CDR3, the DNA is TGTGCCAGCAGTGTGGACAGGGGATATCAGCCCCAGCATTTT.

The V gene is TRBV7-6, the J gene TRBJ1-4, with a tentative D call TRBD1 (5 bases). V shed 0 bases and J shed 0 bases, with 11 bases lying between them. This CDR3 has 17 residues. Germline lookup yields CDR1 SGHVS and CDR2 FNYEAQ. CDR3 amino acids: CASSLAAWGATNEKLFF. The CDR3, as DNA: TGTGCCAGCAGCTTAGCGGCGTGGGGGGCAACTAATGAAAAACTGTTTTTT.

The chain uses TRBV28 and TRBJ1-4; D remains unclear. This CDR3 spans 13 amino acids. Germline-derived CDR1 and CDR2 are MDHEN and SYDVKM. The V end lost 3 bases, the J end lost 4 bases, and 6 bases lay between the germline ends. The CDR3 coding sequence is TGTGCCAGCAGTTTCAGGCTTAATGAAAAACTGTTTTTT. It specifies CASSFRLNEKLFF.

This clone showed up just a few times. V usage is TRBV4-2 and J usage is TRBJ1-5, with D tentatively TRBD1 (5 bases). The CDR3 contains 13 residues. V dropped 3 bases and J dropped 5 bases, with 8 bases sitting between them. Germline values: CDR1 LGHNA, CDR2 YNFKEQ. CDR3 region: CASSHQQDQPQHF. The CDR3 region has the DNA TGTGCCAGCAGCCATCAACAGGATCAGCCCCAGCATTTT.

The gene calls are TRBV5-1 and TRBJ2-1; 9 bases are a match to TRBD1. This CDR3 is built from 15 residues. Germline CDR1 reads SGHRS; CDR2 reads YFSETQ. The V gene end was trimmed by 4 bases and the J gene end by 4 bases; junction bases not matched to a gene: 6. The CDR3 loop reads CASSQDRGQYNEQFF. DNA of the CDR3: TGCGCCAGCAGCCAGGACAGGGGACAATACAATGAGCAGTTCTTC.

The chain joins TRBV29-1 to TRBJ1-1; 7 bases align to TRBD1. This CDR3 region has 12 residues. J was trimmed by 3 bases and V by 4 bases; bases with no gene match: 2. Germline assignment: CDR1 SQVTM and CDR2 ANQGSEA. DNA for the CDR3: TGCAGCGTTGTACAGGGGTACACTGAAGCTTTCTTT. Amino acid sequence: CSVVQGYTEAFF.

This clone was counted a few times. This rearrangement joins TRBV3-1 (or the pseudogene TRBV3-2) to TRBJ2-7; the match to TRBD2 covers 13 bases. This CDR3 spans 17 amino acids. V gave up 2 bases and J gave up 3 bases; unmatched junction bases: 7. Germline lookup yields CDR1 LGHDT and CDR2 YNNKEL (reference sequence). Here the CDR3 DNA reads TGTGCCAGCAGCCAAAAGGCGGGACTAGCGGGACACTACGAGCAGTACTTC. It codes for CASSQKAGLAGHYEQYF.

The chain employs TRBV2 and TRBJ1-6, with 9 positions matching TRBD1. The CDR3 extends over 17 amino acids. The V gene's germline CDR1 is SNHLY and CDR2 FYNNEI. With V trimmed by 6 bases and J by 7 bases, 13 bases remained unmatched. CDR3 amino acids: CASRKLNWGQGNSPLHF. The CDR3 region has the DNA TGTGCCAGCAGGAAGTTAAATTGGGGACAGGGAAATTCACCCCTCCACTTT.

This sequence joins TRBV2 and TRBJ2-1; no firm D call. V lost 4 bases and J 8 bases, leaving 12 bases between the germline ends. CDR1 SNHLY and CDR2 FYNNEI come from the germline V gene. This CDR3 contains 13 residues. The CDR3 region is CASSAEEVDEQFF. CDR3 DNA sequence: TGTGCCAGCAGTGCGGAAGAGGTCGATGAGCAGTTCTTC.

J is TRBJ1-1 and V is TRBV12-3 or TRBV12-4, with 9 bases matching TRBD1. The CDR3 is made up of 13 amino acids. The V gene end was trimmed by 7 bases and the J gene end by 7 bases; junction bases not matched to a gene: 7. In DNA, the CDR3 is TGTGCCAGCAAAAACACAGGGGGCAATGAAGCTTTCTTT. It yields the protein CASKNTGGNEAFF.

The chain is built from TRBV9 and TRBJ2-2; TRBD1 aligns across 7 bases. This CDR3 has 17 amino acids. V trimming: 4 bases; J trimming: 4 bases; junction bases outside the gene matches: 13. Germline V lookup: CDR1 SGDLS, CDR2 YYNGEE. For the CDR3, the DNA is TGTGCCAGCAGCACACAGACAGGGTCTCTACCCACCGGGGAGCTGTTTTTT. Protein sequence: CASSTQTGSLPTGELFF.

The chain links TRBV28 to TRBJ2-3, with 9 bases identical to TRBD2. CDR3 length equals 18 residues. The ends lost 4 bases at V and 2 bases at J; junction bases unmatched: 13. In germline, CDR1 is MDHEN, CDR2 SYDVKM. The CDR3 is CASSSTPGLAGHTDTQYF. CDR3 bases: TGTGCCAGCAGTTCCACTCCGGGACTAGCAGGACACACAGATACGCAGTATTTT.

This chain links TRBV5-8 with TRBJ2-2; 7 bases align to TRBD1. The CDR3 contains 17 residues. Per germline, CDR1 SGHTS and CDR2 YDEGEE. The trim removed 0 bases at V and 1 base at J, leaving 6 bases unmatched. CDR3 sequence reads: CASSLGRQGLNTGELFF. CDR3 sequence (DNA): TGTGCCAGCAGCTTGGGACGACAGGGTTTGAACACCGGGGAGCTGTTTTTT.

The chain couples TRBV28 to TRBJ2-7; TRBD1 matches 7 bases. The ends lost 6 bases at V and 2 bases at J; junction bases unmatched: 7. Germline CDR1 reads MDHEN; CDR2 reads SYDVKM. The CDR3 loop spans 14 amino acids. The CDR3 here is CASRSGQSTYEQYF. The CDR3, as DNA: TGTGCCAGCAGATCGGGACAGTCAACCTACGAGCAGTACTTC.

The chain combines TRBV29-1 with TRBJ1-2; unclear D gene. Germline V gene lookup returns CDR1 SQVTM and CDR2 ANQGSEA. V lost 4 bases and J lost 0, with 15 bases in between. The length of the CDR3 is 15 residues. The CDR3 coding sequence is TGCAGCGTTGTGAACAGTCGGTCATCTAACTATGGCTACACCTTC. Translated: CSVVNSRSSNYGYTF. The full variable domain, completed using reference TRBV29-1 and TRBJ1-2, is SAVISQKPSRDICQRGTSLTIQCQVDSQVTMMFWYRQQPGQSLTLIATANQGSEATYESGFVIDKFPISRPNLTFSTLTVSNMSPEDSSIYLCSVVNSRSSNYGYTFGSGTRLTVV.

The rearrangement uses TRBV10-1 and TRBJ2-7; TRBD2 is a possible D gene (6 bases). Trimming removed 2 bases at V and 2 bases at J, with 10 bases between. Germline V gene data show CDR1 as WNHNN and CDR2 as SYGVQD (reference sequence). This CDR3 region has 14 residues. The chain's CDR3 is CASSEAGSPYEQYF. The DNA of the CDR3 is TGCGCCAGCAGTGAGGCGGGATCACCCTACGAGCAGTACTTC.

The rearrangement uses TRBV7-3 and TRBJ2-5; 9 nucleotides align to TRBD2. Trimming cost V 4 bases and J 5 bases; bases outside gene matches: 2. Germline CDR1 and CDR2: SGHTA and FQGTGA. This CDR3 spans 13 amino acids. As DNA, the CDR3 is TGTGCCAGCAGCTCAAGCGGGAGGGAGACCCAGTACTTC. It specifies CASSSSGRETQYF.

The CDR3 reads CASSEAYREWAYF. CDR3 nucleotide sequence: TGTGCCAGCAGTGAAGCCTACAGGGAATGGGCGTACTTC. The chain combines TRBV6-1 with TRBJ2-7; maybe TRBD1 (6 bases). With 0 bases removed from V and 12 bases from J, the gap between germline ends came to 15 bases. CDR1 MNHNS and CDR2 SASEGT come from the germline V gene. The CDR3 spans 13 residues.

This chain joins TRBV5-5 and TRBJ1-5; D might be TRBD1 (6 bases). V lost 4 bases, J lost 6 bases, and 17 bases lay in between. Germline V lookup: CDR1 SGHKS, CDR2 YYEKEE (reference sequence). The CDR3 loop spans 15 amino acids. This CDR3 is CASSIHRAWGQPQHF. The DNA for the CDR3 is TGTGCCAGCAGCATACACAGGGCTTGGGGTCAGCCCCAGCATTTT.

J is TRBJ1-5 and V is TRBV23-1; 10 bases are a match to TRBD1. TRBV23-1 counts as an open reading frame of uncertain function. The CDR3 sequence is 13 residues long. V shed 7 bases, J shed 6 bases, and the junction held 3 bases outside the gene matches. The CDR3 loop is CASTRQGAQPQHF. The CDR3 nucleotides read TGCGCCAGCACTCGACAGGGGGCTCAGCCCCAGCATTTT.